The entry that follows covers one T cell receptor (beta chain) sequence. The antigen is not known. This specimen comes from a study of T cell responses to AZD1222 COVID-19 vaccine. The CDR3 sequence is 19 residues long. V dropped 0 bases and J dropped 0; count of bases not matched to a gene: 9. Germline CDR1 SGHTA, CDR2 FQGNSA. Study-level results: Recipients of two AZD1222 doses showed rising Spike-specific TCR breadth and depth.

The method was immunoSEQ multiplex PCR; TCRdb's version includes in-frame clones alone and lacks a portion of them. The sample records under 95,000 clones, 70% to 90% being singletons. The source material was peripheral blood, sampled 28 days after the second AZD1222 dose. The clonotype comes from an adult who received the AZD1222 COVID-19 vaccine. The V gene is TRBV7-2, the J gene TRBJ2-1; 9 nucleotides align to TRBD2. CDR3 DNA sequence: TGTGCCAGCAGCTTAGCCCTGGTGGCGGGGGGGAGCTCCTACAATGAGCAGTTCTTC. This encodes CASSLALVAGGSSYNEQFF.